The source of this T cell receptor beta chain is a study of T cells in localized non-small cell lung cancer. Only in-frame clones appear in the TCRdb table, and some are missing; sequencing was by immunoSEQ multiplex PCR. In the table there are 25,000 to 35,000 clones, about nine tenths of which are singletons. After removal of 6 bases from V and 3 bases from J, the junction contained 13 bases not matched to a gene. The CDR3 spans 17 residues. Germline values: CDR1 MNHEY, CDR2 SMNVEV (reference sequence). Findings and limits, study-wide: Uninvolved nearby lung showed the greatest T cell clonality, exceeding that found in tumor. An association was observed between higher blood T cell density and longer overall survival. The study sequenced only one region of the tumor. As a result, intratumor heterogeneity could not be excluded and remains possible. In adjacent lung, a median around 57 of the top 100 tumor clones were found.

Regarding this clone: Its antigen is currently unknown.

The TCR was taken from a woman aged 35-75 years with stage I lung adenocarcinoma. The sample was peripheral blood, taken before any cancer treatment. The chain carries TRBV27 and TRBJ2-2; 7 bases are a match to TRBD1. The CDR3 region is CASSPLGQSSHTGELFF. CDR3 nucleotide sequence: TGTGCCAGCAGCCCCTTGGGACAGTCAAGCCACACCGGGGAGCTGTTTTTT.